This T cell receptor beta chain was observed in a study of cytomegalovirus exposure and HLA in healthy donors. Study-level points and caveats: About 90% or about 30% of the time was how often most TCR beta V segments were productive, according to an earlier analysis. Fewer than 200 TCR beta chains were listed as cytomegalovirus-associated. When analyzed later, the rates of TCR association showed variation by HLA locus, with DRB1 the most and HLA-C the fewest.

13 Jbeta primers and 60 Vbeta primers were used for the PCR. Clones were sequenced by immunoSEQ multiplex PCR, and TCRdb holds only the in-frame ones, with some missing. The repertoire consists of about 150,000 clones, with 65% to 90% occurring once and the leading ten covering under 8.5%. The CDR3 totals 14 residues. The germline V gene has CDR1 SGHNT and CDR2 YYREEE (reference sequence). The V segment lost 4 bases and the J segment 3 bases; nucleotides outside the gene matches: 3. On this clone itself: What it binds is not known.

This receptor was obtained from a woman aged 45 to 65 in good health and CMV-seropositive. The gene calls are TRBV5-4 and TRBJ2-7; 11 positions agree with TRBD2. The sample taken for sequencing was PBMCs. CDR3 DNA sequence: TGTGCCAGCAGCGTTAGCGGGGGGGGCTACGAGCAGTACTTC. Protein sequence: CASSVSGGGYEQYF.